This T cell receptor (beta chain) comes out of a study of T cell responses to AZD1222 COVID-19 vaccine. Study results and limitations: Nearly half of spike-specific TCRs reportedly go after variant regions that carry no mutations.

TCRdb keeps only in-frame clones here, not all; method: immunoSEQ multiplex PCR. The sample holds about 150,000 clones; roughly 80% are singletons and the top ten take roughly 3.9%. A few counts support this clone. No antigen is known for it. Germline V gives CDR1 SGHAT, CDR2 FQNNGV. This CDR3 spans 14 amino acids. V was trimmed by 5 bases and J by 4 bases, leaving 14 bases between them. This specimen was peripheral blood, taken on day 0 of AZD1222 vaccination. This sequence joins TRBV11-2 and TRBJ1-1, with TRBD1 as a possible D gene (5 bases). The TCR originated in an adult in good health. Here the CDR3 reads CASSANGGITEAFF. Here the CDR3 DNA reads TGTGCCAGCAGCGCCAATGGGGGTATCACTGAAGCTTTCTTT.